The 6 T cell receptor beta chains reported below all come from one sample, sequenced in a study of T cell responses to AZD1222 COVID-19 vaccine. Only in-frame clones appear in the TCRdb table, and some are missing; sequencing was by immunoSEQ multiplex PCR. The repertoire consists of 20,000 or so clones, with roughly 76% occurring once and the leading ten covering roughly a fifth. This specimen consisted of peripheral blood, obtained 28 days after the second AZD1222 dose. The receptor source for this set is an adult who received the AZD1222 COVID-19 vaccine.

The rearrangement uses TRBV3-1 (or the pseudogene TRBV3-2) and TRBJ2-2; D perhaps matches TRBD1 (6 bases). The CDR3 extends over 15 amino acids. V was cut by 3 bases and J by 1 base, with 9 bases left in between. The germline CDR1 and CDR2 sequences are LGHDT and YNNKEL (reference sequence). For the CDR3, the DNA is TGTGCCAGCAGCCACAGGGGTCGGAACACCGGGGAGCTGTTTTTT. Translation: CASSHRGRNTGELFF.

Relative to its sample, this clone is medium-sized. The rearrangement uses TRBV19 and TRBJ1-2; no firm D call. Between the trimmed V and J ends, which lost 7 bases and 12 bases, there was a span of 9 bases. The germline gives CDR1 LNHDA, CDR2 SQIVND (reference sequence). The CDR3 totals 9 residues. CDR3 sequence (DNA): TGTGCCAGTACCTGGACGCACACCTTC. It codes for CASTWTHTF.

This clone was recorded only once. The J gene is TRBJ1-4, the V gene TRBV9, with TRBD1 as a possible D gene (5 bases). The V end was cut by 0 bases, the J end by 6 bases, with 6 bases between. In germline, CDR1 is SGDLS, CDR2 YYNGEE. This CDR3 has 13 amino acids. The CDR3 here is CASSVVGDEKLFF. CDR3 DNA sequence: TGTGCCAGCAGCGTAGTGGGGGATGAAAAACTGTTTTTT.

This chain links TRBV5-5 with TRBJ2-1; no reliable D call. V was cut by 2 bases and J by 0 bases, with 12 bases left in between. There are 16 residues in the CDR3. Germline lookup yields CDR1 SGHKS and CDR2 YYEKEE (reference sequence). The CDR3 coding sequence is TGTGCCAGCAGCTTAGCTCCGACGGGCTCCTACAATGAGCAGTTCTTC. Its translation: CASSLAPTGSYNEQFF.

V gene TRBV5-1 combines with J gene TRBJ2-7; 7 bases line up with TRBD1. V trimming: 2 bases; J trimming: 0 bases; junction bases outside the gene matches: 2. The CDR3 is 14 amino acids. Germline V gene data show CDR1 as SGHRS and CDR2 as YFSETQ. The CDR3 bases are TGCGCCAGCAGCTTACAGGGGTTCTCCTACGAGCAGTACTTC. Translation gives CASSLQGFSYEQYF.

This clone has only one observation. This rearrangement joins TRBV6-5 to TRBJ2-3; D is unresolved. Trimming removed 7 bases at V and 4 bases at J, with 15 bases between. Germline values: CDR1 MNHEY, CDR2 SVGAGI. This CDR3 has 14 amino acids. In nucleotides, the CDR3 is TGTGCCAGCAACGATGTGGGCCCCCCAGATACGCAGTATTTT. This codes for CASNDVGPPDTQYF.